This T cell receptor beta chain was recorded in a study of blood T cell repertoires in COVID-19. As for the study in general: The samples span acute and convalescent COVID-19 from the United States, Italy and Spain.

Germline-derived CDR1 and CDR2 are SGHTA and FQGTGA. Trimming removed 5 bases at V and 1 base at J, with 9 bases between. The CDR3 has 14 residues. Authors' data handling: Estimation of nucleated cell counts relied on the amplification of reference gene primers. The protocol was immunoSEQ multiplex PCR, while the TCRdb copy is restricted to in-frame clones and leaves out a portion. The DNA was the basis for D and trimming; V, J and clone size are from that table. The sample holds a few hundred thousand clones, approximately 80% seen once. The chain uses TRBV7-3 and TRBJ2-1; TRBD2 is a possible D gene (6 bases). This clonotype originated in a woman aged 50 to 60 with active or convalescent COVID-19. Sequencing was carried out using peripheral blood. The CDR3 region is CASSPGGSYNEQFF. The DNA for the CDR3 is TGTGCCAGCAGCCCAGGAGGGTCCTACAATGAGCAGTTCTTC.